The rows below give T cell receptor beta chains drawn from one sample of a study of cytomegalovirus exposure and HLA in healthy donors. Clones were sequenced by immunoSEQ multiplex PCR, and TCRdb holds only the in-frame ones, with some missing. Its listing shows fewer than 150,000 clones. The sample comprised PBMCs. The receptors were gathered from a man between 18 and 35 years old in good health and CMV-seronegative. The CDR3 runs from the conserved cysteine through the conserved F or W. D genes are given only for firm matches.

D gene: .
J gene: TRBJ1-2
V gene: TRBV29-1
CDR3 DNA: TGCAGCGTTAGGGGATCCTATGGCTACACCTTC
CDR3 protein: CSVRGSYGYTF

D gene: TRBD1
J gene: TRBJ2-7
V gene: TRBV18
CDR3 DNA: TGTGCCAGCTCACTAGACAGGGGGCGCGAGCAGTACTTC
CDR3 protein: CASSLDRGREQYF

D gene: .
J gene: TRBJ2-1
V gene: TRBV13
CDR3 DNA: TGTGCCAGCAGCCCTACTGGCGGCTCCAGCAATGAGCAGTTCTTC
CDR3 protein: CASSPTGGSSNEQFF

D gene: TRBD2
J gene: TRBJ2-1
V gene: TRBV9
CDR3 DNA: TGTGCCAGCAGCGTCGGGACTAGGGGCAATGAGCAGTTCTTC
CDR3 protein: CASSVGTRGNEQFF

D gene: .
J gene: TRBJ1-2
V gene: TRBV30
CDR3 DNA: TGTGCCTGGAGTTTCCTGGACAGCGCCGGCTACACCTTC
CDR3 protein: CAWSFLDSAGYTF

D gene: TRBD2
J gene: TRBJ2-7
V gene: TRBV29-1
CDR3 DNA: TGCAGCGTTGGTTCAAGCATCAGCGGGAGCTCCTACGAGCAGTACTTC
CDR3 protein: CSVGSSISGSSYEQYF

D gene: .
J gene: TRBJ2-7
V gene: TRBV30
CDR3 DNA: TGTGCCTGGATCGCGGACAGTATCTACGAGCAGTACTTC
CDR3 protein: CAWIADSIYEQYF

D gene: .
J gene: TRBJ1-1
V gene: TRBV5-1
CDR3 DNA: TGCGCCAGCAGCTTAGAAAGAGGGAACACTGAAGCTTTCTTT
CDR3 protein: CASSLERGNTEAFF

D gene: TRBD1
J gene: TRBJ2-7
V gene: TRBV7-9
CDR3 DNA: TGTGCCAGCCGACAAAAGGGGGACAGCTCCTACGAGCAGTACTTC
CDR3 protein: CASRQKGDSSYEQYF

D gene: TRBD2
J gene: TRBJ2-7
V gene: TRBV7-2
CDR3 DNA: TGTGCCAGCAGCCCACTAGCGGGAGCTTCTGGGTACGAGCAGTACTTC
CDR3 protein: CASSPLAGASGYEQYF